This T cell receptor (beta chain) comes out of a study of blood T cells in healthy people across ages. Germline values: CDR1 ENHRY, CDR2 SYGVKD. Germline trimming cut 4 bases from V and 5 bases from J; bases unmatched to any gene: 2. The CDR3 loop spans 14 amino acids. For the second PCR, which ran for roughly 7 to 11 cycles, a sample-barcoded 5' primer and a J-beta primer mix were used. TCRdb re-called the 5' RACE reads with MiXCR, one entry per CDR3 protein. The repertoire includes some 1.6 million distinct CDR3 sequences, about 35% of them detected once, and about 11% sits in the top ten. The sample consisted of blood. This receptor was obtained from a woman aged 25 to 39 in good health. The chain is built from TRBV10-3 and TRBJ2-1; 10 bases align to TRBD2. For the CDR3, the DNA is TGTGCCATCAGTGGACTAGCGGGTAACAATGAGCAGTTCTTC. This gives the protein CAISGLAGNNEQFF.